The source of this T cell receptor beta chain is a study of T cell clones after liver transplantation. In the study overall: In this trial, immunosuppression withdrawal was attempted within 2 years of liver transplant. As an antigen-independent comparator, third-party-reactive TCRbeta sequences came from pre-transplant mixed lymphocyte reactions.

Remarks on this clone: The antigen is not known.

Study-level results: Low donor cell numbers restricted donor-reactive repertoire measurement in two subjects.

Thawed unstimulated PBMCs were FACS-sorted by CD3, CD4 and CD8 into two populations. The repertoire was sequenced with immunoSEQ multiplex PCR; TCRdb's copy has only in-frame clones and lacks some. The data show around 70,000 clones, with 92% seen just once and approximately 0.92% held by the top ten. CDR3 length equals 15 residues. Trimming removed 5 bases from V and 4 bases from J; junction bases left unmatched: 7. CDR1 is MNHEY and CDR2 is SMNVEV in the germline V gene (reference sequence). This sequence joins TRBV27 and TRBJ1-2, with 10 nucleotides matching TRBD1. Material: CD4+ T cells from blood, obtained less than 27 months after liver transplant. This TCR came from a human patient who received a liver transplant. Some of these T cells may belong to the graft donor. The CDR3 DNA follows: TGTGCCAGCAGTGCCGACAGGGGGCTAGCCTATGGCTACACCTTC. It encodes CASSADRGLAYGYTF.